Sequencing of this T cell receptor beta chain was carried out in a study of blood T cells in healthy people across ages. Study-level results: Leaving the PBMCs unsorted stopped any conclusive comparison of naive versus antigen-experienced cells. The long-lived group displayed more naive CD4+ cells, plus higher diversity, than the aged donors did.

It was with a sample-barcoded 5' primer and a J-beta primer mix that a second PCR of roughly 7 to 12 cycles was run. Tags on each cDNA molecule came from a template-switch adaptor with 12 random nucleotides. TCRdb recomputed calls from the 5' RACE reads with MiXCR, one row per CDR3 protein. The table records around 1.7 million distinct CDR3 sequences, roughly 28% of them present only once. This clonotype has a handful of counts. Its antigen remains unidentified. The TCR originated in a woman aged 25-40 years in good health. Sequencing was carried out using blood.

CDR3 coding DNA: TGTGCCACCAGTGACGCCAGGGGCACAGATACGCAGTATTTT. It specifies CATSDARGTDTQYF. V usage is TRBV24-1 and J usage is TRBJ2-3; tentatively, D is TRBD1 (5 bases). The CDR3 has 14 amino acids. The V end lost 4 bases, the J end lost 1 base, and 8 bases lay between the germline ends. In germline, CDR1 is KGHDR, CDR2 SFDVKD.